This is a list of T cell receptor beta chains from one sample in a study of follicular helper T cells after annual influenza vaccination. Generated by immunoSEQ multiplex PCR, the TCRdb table keeps only in-frame clones and is missing some. The sample holds roughly 7,300 clones, around 80% seen once. This material consisted of CXCR5+ CD38- circulating T follicular helper cells from blood, taken 7 days after influenza vaccination. All receptors come from an adult who received the influenza vaccine. The CDR3 runs from the conserved cysteine through the conserved F or W. Fields, in order: J gene, CDR3 length, D gene, clone size, V gene, CDR3 DNA, CDR3 protein. The D gene is left open where the match is weak. Only part of the rows carry a size: once, few, many, or a class if the clone is expanded.

j_call: TRBJ2-1
cdr3_length: 18
d_call: TRBD2
clone_size: once
v_call: TRBV18
cdr3_nt: TGTGCCAGCTCACCACCTCCCCGGGGGGGGAGCTCCTACAATGAGCAGTTCTTC
cdr3_aa: CASSPPPRGGSSYNEQFF

j_call: TRBJ2-3
cdr3_length: 10
d_call: .
clone_size: .
v_call: TRBV29-1
cdr3_nt: TGCAGCGTCCCCGGTGCTGCGCAGTATTTT
cdr3_aa: CSVPGAAQYF

j_call: TRBJ2-5
cdr3_length: 15
d_call: TRBD1
clone_size: .
v_call: TRBV5-1
cdr3_nt: TGCGCCAGCAGCCCTCAGGGGGTACTTCAGGAGACCCAGTACTTC
cdr3_aa: CASSPQGVLQETQYF

j_call: TRBJ1-1
cdr3_length: 15
d_call: .
clone_size: .
v_call: TRBV6-1
cdr3_nt: TGTGCCAGCAGTGAACCCAGGTCGGGAGGACGTGAAGCTTTCTTT
cdr3_aa: CASSEPRSGGREAFF

j_call: TRBJ2-3
cdr3_length: 17
d_call: TRBD2
clone_size: .
v_call: TRBV15
cdr3_nt: TGTGCCACCAGCCCCCGGGGGGGCTTTACTAGCACAGATACGCAGTATTTT
cdr3_aa: CATSPRGGFTSTDTQYF

j_call: TRBJ2-2
cdr3_length: 15
d_call: TRBD2
clone_size: .
v_call: TRBV2
cdr3_nt: TGTGCCACGGGACTAGCGGGAGGGAAGACCGGGGAGCTGTTTTTT
cdr3_aa: CATGLAGGKTGELFF

j_call: TRBJ2-1
cdr3_length: 13
d_call: TRBD2
clone_size: .
v_call: TRBV5-1
cdr3_nt: TGCGCCAGCAGCTCGCAGGGAGGGGTTGAGCAGTTCTTC
cdr3_aa: CASSSQGGVEQFF

j_call: TRBJ1-2
cdr3_length: 14
d_call: .
clone_size: .
v_call: TRBV5-1
cdr3_nt: TGCGCCAGCAGCCCGGGGGGTTGGAACTATGGCTACACCTTC
cdr3_aa: CASSPGGWNYGYTF

j_call: TRBJ1-1
cdr3_length: 15
d_call: .
clone_size: .
v_call: TRBV10-2
cdr3_nt: TGCGCCAGCAGTAACCCAACCAGATGGAACACTGAAGCTTTCTTT
cdr3_aa: CASSNPTRWNTEAFF

j_call: TRBJ1-2
cdr3_length: 15
d_call: .
clone_size: .
v_call: TRBV28
cdr3_nt: TGTGCCAGCAGTCTCCGTCCCTCCTGGGCCTATGGCTACACCTTC
cdr3_aa: CASSLRPSWAYGYTF

j_call: TRBJ2-7
cdr3_length: 16
d_call: .
clone_size: few
v_call: TRBV25-1
cdr3_nt: TGTGCCAGCAGTCGCCCATCAGGAGACAGTGGGTACGAGCAGTACTTC
cdr3_aa: CASSRPSGDSGYEQYF

j_call: TRBJ1-3
cdr3_length: 13
d_call: .
clone_size: few
v_call: TRBV5-1
cdr3_nt: TGCGCCAGCAGCTTGGAATTCCCCGGGACATCGATCTTT
cdr3_aa: CASSLEFPGTSIF

j_call: TRBJ2-7
cdr3_length: 14
d_call: .
clone_size: once
v_call: TRBV7-2
cdr3_nt: TGTGCCAGCAGCCCGGACCTAAGCTCCTACGAGCAGTACTTC
cdr3_aa: CASSPDLSSYEQYF

j_call: TRBJ1-1
cdr3_length: 15
d_call: .
clone_size: .
v_call: TRBV9
cdr3_nt: TGTGCCAGCAGCGTGTGGACCGGGGGTAAAACTGAAGCTTTCTTT
cdr3_aa: CASSVWTGGKTEAFF